This T cell receptor beta chain was recovered during a study of T cells in Graves' hyperthyroidism and ophthalmopathy. Study in general: At the time of initial diagnosis and before any treatment, peripheral blood was collected.

This clonotype showed up many times. Its specificity is not known. Clinical Activity Scores of at least 3, NOSPECS grades of at least 4 and durations under 3 months characterized ophthalmopathy patients. Used for diagnoses were clinical symptoms, serum thyroxine and TRAb, thyroid ultrasound and orbital computed tomography. V was clipped by 6 bases and J by 7 bases; unmatched bases: 11. Looked up from germline, CDR1 is DFQATT and CDR2 is SNEGSKA (reference sequence). The CDR3 sequence is 14 residues long. Researchers took RNA transcripts and amplified the TCR beta CDR3 regions from them. First-round RT-PCR with HTBI primers amplified the TCR CDR3 region. TCRdb used MiXCR to reprocess the multiplex PCR reads, holding one entry per CDR3 protein. The sample carries 450,000 to 650,000 distinct CDR3 sequences, 14% recorded once. Study observations and caveats: Blood samples included most of the expanded thyroid clonotypes exceeding 0.001.

The sequence was collected from a woman younger than 30 with Graves' ophthalmopathy. The chain recombines TRBV20-1 with TRBJ2-3; TRBD2 matches 9 bases. Sequencing was done on a sample of blood. CDR3 DNA: TGCAGTGCAACCCACGGGACTAGCTTGTATACGCAGTATTTT. It encodes CSATHGTSLYTQYF.